This T cell receptor beta chain is from a study of T cells in Graves' hyperthyroidism and ophthalmopathy. Notes on the study in general: Most thyroid clonotypes expanded above 0.001 appeared in blood too. Stable hyperthyroidism and ophthalmopathy were separated using 13 V-J signatures.

Amplified TCR beta CDR3 regions derived from RNA transcripts. HTBI primers were used for first-round RT-PCR of the TCR CDR3. A single record per CDR3 protein comes from TCRdb applying MiXCR to the multiplex PCR reads. The data show 300,000 to 450,000 distinct CDR3 sequences, with 20% to 30% seen just once and roughly 80% held by the top ten. This clonotype was found a few times. The antigen is undetermined. The CDR3 is 14 residues long. Trimming stripped 1 base from V and 4 bases from J, with 11 bases between. The chain uses TRBV12-3 or TRBV12-4 and TRBJ2-7; D unclear. Input material: blood. This receptor was taken from a man in his forties or fifties with Graves' hyperthyroidism. The DNA for the CDR3 is TGTGCCAGCAGTTTAGGGACCACCGGGTACGAGCAGTACTTC. Translated, it gives CASSLGTTGYEQYF.